The present TCR beta chain was sequenced within a study of breast tumors, draining lymph nodes, adjacent tissues. The lymph nodes were axillary draining lymph nodes from breast cancer patients. This clonotype came up a few times. At one end, the junction sequence differs from germline, possibly due to a read error. TCRdb re-analysed the multiplex PCR reads in MiXCR, keeping a single row per CDR3 protein. The repertoire holds some 120,000 distinct CDR3 sequences, with about 20% as singletons. Germline V gene lookup returns CDR1 LGHNT and CDR2 FRNRAP. The length of the CDR3 is 14 residues. The gene calls are TRBV12-5 and TRBJ1-3, with no clear D. This TCR was sampled from a female donor with breast cancer. Some clones in this sample may be carry-over from other donors' samples. Sequenced material: axillary lymph node tissue. The CDR3 region is CASGLGWSGNTTYF. Written as DNA, the CDR3 is TGTGCTAGTGGTTTGGGCTGGTCTGGAAACACCACATATTTT.